This is a list of T cell receptor beta chains from one sample in a study of blood T cell repertoires in COVID-19. TCRdb's copy holds only in-frame clones and misses some; the assay was immunoSEQ multiplex PCR. The table shows over 55,000 clones, with around four fifths occurring only once. Source material: peripheral blood. The receptor source for this set is a man aged 45-60 years with active COVID-19. CDR3s include the opening cysteine and the closing phenylalanine or tryptophan. The D gene is left open where the match is weak. Some rows mark clone size as missing; the rest say once, few, many or name a class of expanded clone.

TRBD2	.	TRBV4-2	TRBJ2-1	TGTGCCAGCAGCACTCAGCGGGGAGTCGGGTACAATGAGCAGTTCTTC	CASSTQRGVGYNEQFF
.	.	TRBV11-2	TRBJ2-3	TGTGCCAGCCTCAACACCGGCACAGATACGCAGTATTTT	CASLNTGTDTQYF
.	few	TRBV5-4	TRBJ1-4	TGTGCCAGCAGTCTTCAGGGGAGGGCTAATGAAAAACTGTTTTTT	CASSLQGRANEKLFF
.	few	TRBV4-1	TRBJ1-5	TGCGCCAGCAGCCAAGATCTGGTGCGTATTCCTCGCAATCAGCCCCAGCATTTT	CASSQDLVRIPRNQPQHF
.	.	TRBV6-2/TRBV6-3	TRBJ1-1	TGTGCCAGCAGTTATGAGGGCGAGTCCGAAGCTTTCTTT	CASSYEGESEAFF
.	.	TRBV11-2	TRBJ2-7	TGTGCCAGCAGCTTGGAGGGAGCTGTTGCCTACGAGCAGTACTTC	CASSLEGAVAYEQYF
TRBD2	.	TRBV7-3	TRBJ2-2	TGTGCCAGCAGCTTGACTAGCGGGAGAAGGGCGGGGGAGCTGTTTTTT	CASSLTSGRRAGELFF
TRBD1	.	TRBV24-1	TRBJ2-1	TGTGCCACCAGTGACGATCAGGACAGGGTCTATTACAATGAGCAGTTCTTC	CATSDDQDRVYYNEQFF
TRBD2	.	TRBV11-2	TRBJ2-7	TGTGCCAGCAGCTTCGGACTAGAAGGCGAGCAGTACTTC	CASSFGLEGEQYF
.	.	TRBV12-2	TRBJ2-7	TGTGCAAGTCGCCGGAGAAAATCCGCCTACGAGCAGTACTTC	CASRRRKSAYEQYF
.	.	TRBV25-1	TRBJ2-2	TGTGCCAGCAGTGTCCTAGGGGAGGACACCGGGGAGCTGTTTTTT	CASSVLGEDTGELFF
TRBD1	.	TRBV6-5	TRBJ1-5	TGTGCCAGCACCCCGGACAGGGGAAGCAATCAGCCCCAGCATTTT	CASTPDRGSNQPQHF
.	.	TRBV7-2	TRBJ2-5	TGTGCCAGCAGCTTAGGAGCGGCTCAAGAGACCCAGTACTTC	CASSLGAAQETQYF
TRBD1	.	TRBV5-1	TRBJ2-5	TGCGCCAGCAGCTTCGGGGACAGGGTGGAGACCCAGTACTTC	CASSFGDRVETQYF
.	.	TRBV7-9	TRBJ1-5	TGTGCCAGCAGCTCCCGACAGTGGAAGAGTGATCAGCCCCAGCATTTT	CASSSRQWKSDQPQHF
.	.	TRBV7-2	TRBJ1-1	TGTGCCAGCAGCTTAGGGGTTTTGGGGGCGCGAGCTTTCTTT	CASSLGVLGARAFF
TRBD1	.	TRBV28	TRBJ1-2	TGTGCCAGCAGTAGAACCGGGACAGTTTTTTATGGTGGCTACACCTTC	CASSRTGTVFYGGYTF
.	.	TRBV7-3	TRBJ2-1	TGTGCCAGCAGCTTAACCTCAGGGGTCAATGAGCAGTTCTTC	CASSLTSGVNEQFF
.	once	TRBV6-5	TRBJ1-1	TGTGCCAGCAGTTACTCGGGGGCAGGGAACACTGAAGCTTTCTTT	CASSYSGAGNTEAFF
TRBD1	.	TRBV7-2	TRBJ1-2	TGTGCCAGCAACATAGGGGGGACAGCCGGTGGCTACACCTTC	CASNIGGTAGGYTF
TRBD2	few	TRBV19	TRBJ2-5	TGTGCCAGTAGTGGAGGACTAGCGGGTGAGACCCAGTACTTC	CASSGGLAGETQYF
.	.	TRBV5-4	TRBJ2-7	TGTGCCAGCAGCTTGGCGGGGGTGGGGGAGCAGTACTTC	CASSLAGVGEQYF
.	.	TRBV25-1	TRBJ2-5	TGTGCCAGCAGTGAATGGACACGGCAAGAGACCCAGTACTTC	CASSEWTRQETQYF
TRBD2	.	TRBV28	TRBJ2-1	TGTGCCAGCAGTGTTCTAGCGGGAGGCTTCAGAGATTACAATGAGCAGTTCTTC	CASSVLAGGFRDYNEQFF
.	.	TRBV7-9	TRBJ2-2	TGTGCCAGCAGCTTCCTCCCAGGGAGGAAACCCGGGGAGCTGTTTTTT	CASSFLPGRKPGELFF
.	.	TRBV7-2	TRBJ2-5	TGTGCCAGCAGCTTGACAAGCCTCCAAGAGACCCAGTACTTC	CASSLTSLQETQYF
TRBD2	.	TRBV7-9	TRBJ2-1	TGTGCCAGCAGGCGGGAGTCCTACAATGAGCAGTTCTTC	CASRRESYNEQFF
TRBD2	.	TRBV4-1	TRBJ2-5	TGCGCCAGCAGCCAGACCGGGACTAGCGGCGAGACCCAGTACTTC	CASSQTGTSGETQYF